This T cell receptor beta chain was recorded in a study of cytomegalovirus exposure and HLA in healthy donors. Study outcomes and limitations: In vitro data verified a few CMV-associated chains as specific for CMV antigens. It was only CMV serostatus that was available as immune exposure information.

PCR was performed using 60 Vbeta and 13 Jbeta primers. The table came from immunoSEQ multiplex PCR; TCRdb's copy has only in-frame clones and leaves some out. The sample includes roughly 200,000 clones, about 83% seen only once; the top ten take approximately 1.8%. Details on this clone: Its antigen is not identified.

Germline values: CDR1 LGHNA, CDR2 YSLEER. V shed 4 bases and J shed 5 bases, with 12 bases lying between them. This CDR3 is 14 amino acids long. The material sequenced was PBMCs. This sequence was found in a man aged 40-55 years in good health and CMV-seropositive. V gene TRBV4-3 combines with J gene TRBJ2-1; possible D gene TRBD2, 5 bases. CDR3 coding DNA: TGCGCCAGCAGCCCCACTAGGGATCACAATGAGCAGTTCTTC. This encodes CASSPTRDHNEQFF.